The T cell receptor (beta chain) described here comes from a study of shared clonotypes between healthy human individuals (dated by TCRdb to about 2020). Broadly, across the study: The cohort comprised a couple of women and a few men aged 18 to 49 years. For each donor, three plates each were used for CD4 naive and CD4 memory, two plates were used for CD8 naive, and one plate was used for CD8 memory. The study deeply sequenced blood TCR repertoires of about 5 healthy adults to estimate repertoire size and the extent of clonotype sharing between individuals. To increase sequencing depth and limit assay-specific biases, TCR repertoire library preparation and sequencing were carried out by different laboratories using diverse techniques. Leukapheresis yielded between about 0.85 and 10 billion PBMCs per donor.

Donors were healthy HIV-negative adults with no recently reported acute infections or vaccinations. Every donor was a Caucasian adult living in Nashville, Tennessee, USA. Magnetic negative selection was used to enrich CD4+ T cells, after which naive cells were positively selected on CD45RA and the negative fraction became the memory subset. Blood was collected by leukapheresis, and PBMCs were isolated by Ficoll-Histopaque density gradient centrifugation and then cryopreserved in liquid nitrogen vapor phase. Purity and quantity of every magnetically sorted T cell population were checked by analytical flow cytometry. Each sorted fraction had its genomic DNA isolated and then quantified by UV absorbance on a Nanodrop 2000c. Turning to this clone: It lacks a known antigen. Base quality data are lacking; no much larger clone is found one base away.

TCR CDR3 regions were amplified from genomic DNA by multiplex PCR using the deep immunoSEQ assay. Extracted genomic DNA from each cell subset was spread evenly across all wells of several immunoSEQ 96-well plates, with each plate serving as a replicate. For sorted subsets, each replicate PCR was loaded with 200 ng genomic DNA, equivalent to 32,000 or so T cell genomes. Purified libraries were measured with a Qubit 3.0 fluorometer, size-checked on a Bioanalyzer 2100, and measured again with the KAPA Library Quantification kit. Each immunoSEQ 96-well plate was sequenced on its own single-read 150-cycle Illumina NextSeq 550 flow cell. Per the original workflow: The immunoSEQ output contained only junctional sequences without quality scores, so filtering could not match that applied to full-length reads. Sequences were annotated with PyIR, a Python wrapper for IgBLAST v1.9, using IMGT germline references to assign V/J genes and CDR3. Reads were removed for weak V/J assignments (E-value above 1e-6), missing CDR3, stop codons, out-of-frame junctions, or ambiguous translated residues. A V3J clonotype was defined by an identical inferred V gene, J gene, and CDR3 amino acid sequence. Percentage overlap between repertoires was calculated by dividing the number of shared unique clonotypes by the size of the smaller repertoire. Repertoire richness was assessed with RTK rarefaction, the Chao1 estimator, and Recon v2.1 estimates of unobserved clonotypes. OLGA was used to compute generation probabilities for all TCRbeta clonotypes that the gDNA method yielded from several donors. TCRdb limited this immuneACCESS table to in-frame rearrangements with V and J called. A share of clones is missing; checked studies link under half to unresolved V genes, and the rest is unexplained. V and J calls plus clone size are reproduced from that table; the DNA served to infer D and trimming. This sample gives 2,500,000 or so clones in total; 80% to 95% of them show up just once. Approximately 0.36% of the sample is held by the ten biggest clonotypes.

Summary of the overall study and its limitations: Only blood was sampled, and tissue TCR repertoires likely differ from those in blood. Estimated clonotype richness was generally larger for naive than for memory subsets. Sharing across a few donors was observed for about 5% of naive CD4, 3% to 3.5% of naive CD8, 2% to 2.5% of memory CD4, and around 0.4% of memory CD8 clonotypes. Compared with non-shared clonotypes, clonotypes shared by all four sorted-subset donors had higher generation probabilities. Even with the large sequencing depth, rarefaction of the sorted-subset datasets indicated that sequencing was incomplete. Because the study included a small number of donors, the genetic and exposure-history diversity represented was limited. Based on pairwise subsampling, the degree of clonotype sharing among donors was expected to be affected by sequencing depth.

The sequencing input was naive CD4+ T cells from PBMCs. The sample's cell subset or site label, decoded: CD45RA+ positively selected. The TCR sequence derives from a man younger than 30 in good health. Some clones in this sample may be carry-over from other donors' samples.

The nucleotide sequence reads TGTGCCAGCAGCTTAGATCGACAGACTAGAAACACCATATATTTT. Its protein product is CASSLDRQTRNTIYF. The rearrangement joined TRBV7-8 to TRBJ1-3; TRBD1 could be the D gene, as 5 bases match. From cysteine to phenylalanine, the CDR3 is 15 amino acids long. Only the CDR3 DNA stays, 45 bases, in frame from base 1. Sequences SGHVS (CDR1) and FQNEAQ (CDR2) are obtained from the germline V gene. V is clipped by 1 base and J by 5 bases, and the sequence between their germline boundaries is 12 bases long.